What follows describes a single T cell receptor beta chain. In this sample, this clonotype turned up many times. Its antigen is still unknown. No base quality information exists; no much larger clone differs at one position. This sample was taken from a study (dated by TCRdb to 2012 to 2015). For sequencing, an Illumina Genome Analyzer IIx was employed. The public reads were reprocessed in TCRdb via fastp at Q25 and MiXCR, keeping in-frame beta chains. A single entry per CDR3 protein holds the most common genes and DNA from its merged rows. In this sample the table shows nearly 15,000 distinct CDR3 sequences, around 35% of which occur a single time. The top ten hold about 16% of the sample. Sequencing used blood. The receptor was isolated from a human donor.

The CDR3 protein: CASSSDTSVGELFF. In nucleotides, the sequence is TGTGCCAGCTCATCGGACACGAGTGTCGGGGAGCTGTTTTTT. The chain joins TRBV18 to TRBJ2-2, and TRBD1 may be the D gene, going by 5 matching bases. V is reduced by 5 bases and J by 7 bases, leaving a spacing of 14 bases between them. The CDR3 contains 14 residues, cysteine and phenylalanine counted. Only the CDR3 part of the read is kept: 42 bases, read in frame from the first base. CDR1 and CDR2 (KGHSH, LQKENI) derive from the germline V gene.